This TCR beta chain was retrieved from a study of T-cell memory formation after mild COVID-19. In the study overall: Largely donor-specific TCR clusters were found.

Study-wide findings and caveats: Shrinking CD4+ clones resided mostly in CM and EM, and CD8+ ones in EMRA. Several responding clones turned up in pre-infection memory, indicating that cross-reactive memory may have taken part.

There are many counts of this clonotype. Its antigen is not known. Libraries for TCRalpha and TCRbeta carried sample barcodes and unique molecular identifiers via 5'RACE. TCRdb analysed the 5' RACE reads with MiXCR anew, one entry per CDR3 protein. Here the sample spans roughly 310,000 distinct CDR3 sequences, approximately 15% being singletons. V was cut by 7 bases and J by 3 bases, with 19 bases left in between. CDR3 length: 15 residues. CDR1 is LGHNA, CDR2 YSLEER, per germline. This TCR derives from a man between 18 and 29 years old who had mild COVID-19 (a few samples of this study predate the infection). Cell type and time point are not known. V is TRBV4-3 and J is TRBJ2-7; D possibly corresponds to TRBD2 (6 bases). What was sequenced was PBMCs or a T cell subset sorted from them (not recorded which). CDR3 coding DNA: TGCGCCAGCAAAAAAAATGGAGCGGGTAACTACGAGCAGTACTTC. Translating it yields CASKKNGAGNYEQYF.